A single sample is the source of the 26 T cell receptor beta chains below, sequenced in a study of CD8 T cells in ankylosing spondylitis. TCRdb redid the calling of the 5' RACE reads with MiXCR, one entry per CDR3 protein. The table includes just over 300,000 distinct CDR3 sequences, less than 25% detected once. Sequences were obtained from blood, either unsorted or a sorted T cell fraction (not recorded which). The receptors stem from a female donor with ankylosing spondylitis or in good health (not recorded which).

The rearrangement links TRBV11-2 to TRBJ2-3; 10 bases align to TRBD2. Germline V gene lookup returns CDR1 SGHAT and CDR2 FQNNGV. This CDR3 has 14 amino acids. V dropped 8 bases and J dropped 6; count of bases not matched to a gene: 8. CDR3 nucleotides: TGTGCCAGCGGACTTCTAGCGGGGGAGGATACGCAGTATTTT. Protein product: CASGLLAGEDTQYF.

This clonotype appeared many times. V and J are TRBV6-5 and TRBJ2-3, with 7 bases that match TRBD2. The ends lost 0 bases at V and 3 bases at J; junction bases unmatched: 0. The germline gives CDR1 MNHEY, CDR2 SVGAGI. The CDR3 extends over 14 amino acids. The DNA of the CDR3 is TGTGCCAGCAGTTACTCGGGAGGGACAGATACGCAGTATTTT. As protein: CASSYSGGTDTQYF.

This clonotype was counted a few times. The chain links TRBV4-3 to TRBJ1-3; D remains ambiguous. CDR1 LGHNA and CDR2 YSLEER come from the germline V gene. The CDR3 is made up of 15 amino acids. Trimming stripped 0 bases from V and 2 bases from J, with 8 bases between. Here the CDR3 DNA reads TGCGCCAGCAGCCAAGACGCCAAGGCTGGAAACACCATATATTTT. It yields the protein CASSQDAKAGNTIYF.

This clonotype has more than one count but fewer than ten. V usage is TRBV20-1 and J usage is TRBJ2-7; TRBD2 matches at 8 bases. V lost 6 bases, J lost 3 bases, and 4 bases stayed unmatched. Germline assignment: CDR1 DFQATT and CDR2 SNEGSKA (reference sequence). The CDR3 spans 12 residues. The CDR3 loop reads CSAQREYYEQYF. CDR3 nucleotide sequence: TGCAGTGCGCAGCGGGAGTACTACGAGCAGTACTTC.

This CDR3 is CASSVGQALNNEQFF. In DNA, the CDR3 is TGCGCCAGCAGTGTGGGACAGGCCCTCAACAATGAGCAGTTCTTC. This chain joins TRBV4-3 and TRBJ2-1, with 8 bases lining up with TRBD1. V gave up 6 bases and J gave up 5 bases; unmatched junction bases: 9. The CDR3 covers 15 residues. Germline values: CDR1 LGHNA, CDR2 YSLEER.

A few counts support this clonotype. The CDR3 DNA follows: TGTGCCAGCAGGACACAGAGACTAGCGGGAGGTACCTACAATGAGCAGTTCTTC. It translates to CASRTQRLAGGTYNEQFF. The chain combines TRBV6-2 or TRBV6-3 with TRBJ2-1, with 13 bases that match TRBD2. The CDR3 covers 18 residues. Germline V gene data show CDR1 as MNHEY and CDR2 as SVGEGT. V was clipped by 6 bases and J by 2 bases; unmatched bases: 10.

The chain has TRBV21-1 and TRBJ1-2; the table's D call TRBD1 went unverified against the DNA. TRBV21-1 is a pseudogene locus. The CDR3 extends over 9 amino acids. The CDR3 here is CASGGCYTF. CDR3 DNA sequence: TGTGCCAGCGGGGGGTGCTACACCTTC.

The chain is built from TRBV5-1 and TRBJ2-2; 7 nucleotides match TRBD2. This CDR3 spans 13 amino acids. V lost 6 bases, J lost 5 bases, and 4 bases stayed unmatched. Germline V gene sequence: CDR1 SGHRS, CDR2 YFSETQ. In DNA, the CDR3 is TGCGCCAGCACGCAGCGGGGTACCGGGGAGCTGTTTTTT. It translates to CASTQRGTGELFF.

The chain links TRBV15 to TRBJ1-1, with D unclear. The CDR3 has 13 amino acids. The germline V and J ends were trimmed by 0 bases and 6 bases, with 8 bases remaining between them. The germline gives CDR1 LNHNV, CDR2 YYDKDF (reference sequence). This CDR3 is CATSREVASEAFF. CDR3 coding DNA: TGTGCCACCAGCAGAGAGGTGGCGTCTGAAGCTTTCTTT.

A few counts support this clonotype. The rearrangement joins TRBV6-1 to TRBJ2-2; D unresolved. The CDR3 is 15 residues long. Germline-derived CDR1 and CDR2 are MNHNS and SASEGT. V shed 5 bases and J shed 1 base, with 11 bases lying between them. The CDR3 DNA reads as TGTGCCAGCAGTCGCTTCCAGTTGAACACCGGGGAGCTGTTTTTT. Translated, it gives CASSRFQLNTGELFF.

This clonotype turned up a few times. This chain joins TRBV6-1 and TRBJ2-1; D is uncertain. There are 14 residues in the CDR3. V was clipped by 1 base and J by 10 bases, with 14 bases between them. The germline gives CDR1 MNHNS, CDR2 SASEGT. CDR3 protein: CASSEEVHIVEQFF. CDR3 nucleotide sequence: TGTGCCAGCAGTGAAGAGGTCCATATCGTAGAGCAGTTCTTC.

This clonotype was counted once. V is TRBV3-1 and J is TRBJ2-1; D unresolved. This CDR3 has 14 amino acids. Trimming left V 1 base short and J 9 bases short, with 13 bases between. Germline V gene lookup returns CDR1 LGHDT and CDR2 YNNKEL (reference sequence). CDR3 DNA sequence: TGTGCCAGCAGCCAAGTAGTAACTAATAGTGAGCAGTTCTTC. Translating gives CASSQVVTNSEQFF.

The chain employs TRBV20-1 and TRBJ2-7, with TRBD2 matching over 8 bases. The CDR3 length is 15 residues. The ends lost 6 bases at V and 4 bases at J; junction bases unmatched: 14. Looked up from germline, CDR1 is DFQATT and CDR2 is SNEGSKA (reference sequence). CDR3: CSATAQAGGYYEQYF. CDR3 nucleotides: TGCAGTGCCACCGCCCAGGCGGGAGGTTATTACGAGCAGTACTTC.

CDR3 loop: CATSRDPDQPQHF. The DNA for the CDR3 is TGTGCCACCAGCAGAGATCCTGATCAGCCCCAGCATTTT. V is TRBV15 and J is TRBJ1-5; no firm D call. V was clipped by 0 bases and J by 5 bases, with 5 bases between them. The CDR3 spans 13 residues. In germline, CDR1 is LNHNV, CDR2 YYDKDF (reference sequence).

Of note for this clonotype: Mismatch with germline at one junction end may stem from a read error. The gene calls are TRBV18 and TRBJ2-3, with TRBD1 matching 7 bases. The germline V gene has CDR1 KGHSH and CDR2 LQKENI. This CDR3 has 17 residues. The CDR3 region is CASTPNPMDRLTDTQYF. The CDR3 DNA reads TGTGCCAGCACACCAAACCCCATGGACAGGCTCACAGATACGCAGTATTTT.

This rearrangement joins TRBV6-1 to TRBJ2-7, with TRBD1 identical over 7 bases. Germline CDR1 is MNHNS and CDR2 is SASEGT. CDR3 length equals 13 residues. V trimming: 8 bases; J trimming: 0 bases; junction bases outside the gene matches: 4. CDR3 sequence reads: CASGGQLSYEQYF. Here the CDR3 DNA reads TGTGCCAGCGGGGGACAGCTCTCCTACGAGCAGTACTTC.

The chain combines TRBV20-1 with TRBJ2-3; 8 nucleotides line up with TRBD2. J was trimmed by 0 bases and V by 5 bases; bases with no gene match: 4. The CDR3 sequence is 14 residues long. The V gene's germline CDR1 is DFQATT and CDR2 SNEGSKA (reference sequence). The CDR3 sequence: CSARSGTSTDTQYF. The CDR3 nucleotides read TGCAGTGCTCGTAGCGGGACGAGCACAGATACGCAGTATTTT.

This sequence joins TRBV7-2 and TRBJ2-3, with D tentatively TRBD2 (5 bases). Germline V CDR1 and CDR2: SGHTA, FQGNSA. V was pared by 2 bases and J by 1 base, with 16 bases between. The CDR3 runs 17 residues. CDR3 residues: CASSLSGSGTGTDTQYF. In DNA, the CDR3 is TGTGCCAGCAGCTTAAGCGGCAGTGGAACGGGCACAGATACGCAGTATTTT. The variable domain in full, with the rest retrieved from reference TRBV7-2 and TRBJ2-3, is GAGVSQSPSNKVTEKGKDVELRCDPISGHTALYWYRQSLGQGLEFLIYFQGNSAPDKSGLPSDRFSAERTGGSVSTLTIQRTQQEDSAVYLCASSLSGSGTGTDTQYFGPGTRLTVL.

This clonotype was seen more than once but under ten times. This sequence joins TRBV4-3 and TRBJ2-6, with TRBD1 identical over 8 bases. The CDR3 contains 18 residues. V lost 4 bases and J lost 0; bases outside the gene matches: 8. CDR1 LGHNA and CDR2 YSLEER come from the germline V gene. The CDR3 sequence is CASSRQGMVSSGANVLTF. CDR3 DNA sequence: TGCGCCAGCAGCCGACAGGGGATGGTCAGCTCTGGGGCCAACGTCCTGACTTTC.

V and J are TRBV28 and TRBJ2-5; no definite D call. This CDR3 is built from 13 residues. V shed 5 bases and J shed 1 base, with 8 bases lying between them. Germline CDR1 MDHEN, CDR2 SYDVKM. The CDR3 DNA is TGTGCCAGCAGTCGTACCTTCCAAGAGACCCAGTACTTC. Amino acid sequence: CASSRTFQETQYF.

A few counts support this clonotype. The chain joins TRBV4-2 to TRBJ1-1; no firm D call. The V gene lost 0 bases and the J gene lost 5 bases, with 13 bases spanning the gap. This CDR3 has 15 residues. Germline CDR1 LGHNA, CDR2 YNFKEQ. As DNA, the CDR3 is TGTGCCAGCAGCCAAGAAGAAAGGGCATTAACTGAAGCTTTCTTT. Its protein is CASSQEERALTEAFF.

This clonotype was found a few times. The CDR3 loop is CASSPSVGLADEQYF. CDR3 nucleotide sequence: TGTGCCAGCAGCCCTTCCGTGGGACTAGCAGACGAGCAGTACTTC. The rearrangement uses TRBV7-2 and TRBJ2-7; 9 bases are a match to TRBD2. The CDR3 consists of 15 residues. With 5 bases clipped from V and 5 bases from J, the junction kept 10 bases outside the gene matches. Germline V CDR1 and CDR2: SGHTA, FQGNSA.

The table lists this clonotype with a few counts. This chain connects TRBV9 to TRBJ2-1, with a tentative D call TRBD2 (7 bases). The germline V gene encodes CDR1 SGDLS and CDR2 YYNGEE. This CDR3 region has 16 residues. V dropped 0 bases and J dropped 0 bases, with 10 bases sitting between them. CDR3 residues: CASSVERDNSYNEQFF. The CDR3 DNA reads TGTGCCAGCAGCGTAGAGCGGGACAACTCCTACAATGAGCAGTTCTTC.

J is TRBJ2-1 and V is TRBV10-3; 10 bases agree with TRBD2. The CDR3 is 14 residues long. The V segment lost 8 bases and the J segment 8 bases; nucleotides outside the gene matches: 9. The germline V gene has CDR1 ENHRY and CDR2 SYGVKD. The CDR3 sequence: CAIASSGREDEQFF. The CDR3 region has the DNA TGTGCCATCGCGTCGAGCGGGAGGGAGGATGAGCAGTTCTTC.

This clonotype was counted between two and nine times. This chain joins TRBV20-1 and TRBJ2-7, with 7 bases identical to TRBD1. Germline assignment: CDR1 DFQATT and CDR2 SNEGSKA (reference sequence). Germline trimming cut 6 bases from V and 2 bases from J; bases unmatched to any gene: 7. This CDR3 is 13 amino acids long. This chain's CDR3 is CSAPSDRTYEQYF. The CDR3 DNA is TGCAGTGCCCCGTCGGACAGGACCTACGAGCAGTACTTC.

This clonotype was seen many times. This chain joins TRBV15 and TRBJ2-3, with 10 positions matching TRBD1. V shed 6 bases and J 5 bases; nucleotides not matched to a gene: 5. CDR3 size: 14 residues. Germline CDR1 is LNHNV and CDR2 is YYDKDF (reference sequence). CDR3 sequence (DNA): TGTGCCACCAGACGGGACAGGGGCGAAGATACGCAGTATTTT. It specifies CATRRDRGEDTQYF.